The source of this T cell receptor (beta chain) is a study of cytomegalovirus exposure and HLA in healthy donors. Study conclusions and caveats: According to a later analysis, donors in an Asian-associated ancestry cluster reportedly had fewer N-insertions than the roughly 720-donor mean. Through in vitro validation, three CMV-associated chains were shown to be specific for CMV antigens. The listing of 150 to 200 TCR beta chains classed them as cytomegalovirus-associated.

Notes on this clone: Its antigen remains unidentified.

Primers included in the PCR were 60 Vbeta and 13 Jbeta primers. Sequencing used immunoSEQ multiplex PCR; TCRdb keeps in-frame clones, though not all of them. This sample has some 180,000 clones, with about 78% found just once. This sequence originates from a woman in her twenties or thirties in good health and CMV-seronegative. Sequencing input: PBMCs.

The CDR3 nucleotides read TGTGCCAGCAGCCTAGAAAGACTAGCTAGGGGCGGCACAGATACGCAGTATTTT. It encodes CASSLERLARGGTDTQYF. The chain combines TRBV7-9 with TRBJ2-3, with 7 bases matching TRBD2. J gave up 1 base and V 5 bases, and 15 bases lay outside the gene matches. The CDR3 consists of 18 residues. The germline gives CDR1 SEHNR, CDR2 FQNEAQ (reference sequence).